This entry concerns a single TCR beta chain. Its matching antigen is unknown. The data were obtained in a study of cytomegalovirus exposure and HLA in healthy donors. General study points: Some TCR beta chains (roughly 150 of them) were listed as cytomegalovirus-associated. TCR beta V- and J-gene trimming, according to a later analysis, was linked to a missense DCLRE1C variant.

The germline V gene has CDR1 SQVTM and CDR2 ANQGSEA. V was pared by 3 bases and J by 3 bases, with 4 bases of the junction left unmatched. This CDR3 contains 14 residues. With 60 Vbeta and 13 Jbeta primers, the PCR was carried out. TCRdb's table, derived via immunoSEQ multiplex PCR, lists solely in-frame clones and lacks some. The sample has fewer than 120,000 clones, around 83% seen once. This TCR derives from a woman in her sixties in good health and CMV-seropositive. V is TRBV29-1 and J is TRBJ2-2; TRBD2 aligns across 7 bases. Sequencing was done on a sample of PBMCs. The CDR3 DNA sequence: TGCAGCGTTGAGACTAGCAGATACACCGGGGAGCTGTTTTTT. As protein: CSVETSRYTGELFF.